The 7 T cell receptor beta chains below come from one sample, sequenced in a study of blood T cells in healthy people across ages. A J-beta primer mix and a sample-barcoded 5' primer were used in a second PCR of about 6 to 12 cycles. Using its own MiXCR run on the 5' RACE reads, TCRdb lists one record per CDR3 protein. This table holds about 800,000 distinct CDR3 sequences, around 25% found once. The sample was also linked to a second study, of T cells of mothers and their children.

Sequencing was done on a sample of blood. The source of these receptors is a boy aged 5-17 years in good health.

In its sample, this clonotype was seen a few times. This sequence joins TRBV7-8 and TRBJ2-5, with 9 bases matching TRBD2. This CDR3 is built from 16 residues. The ends lost 5 bases at V and 5 bases at J; junction bases unmatched: 12. In germline, CDR1 is SGHVS, CDR2 FQNEAQ. CDR3 loop: CASSSSVAGGRETQYF. The CDR3 nucleotides are TGTGCCAGCAGCAGCAGCGTTGCGGGGGGGCGGGAGACCCAGTACTTC.

This clonotype has only a few counts. The J gene is TRBJ2-7, the V gene TRBV7-3; 8 bases agree with TRBD2. Germline V gene lookup returns CDR1 SGHTA and CDR2 FQGTGA. This CDR3 contains 12 residues. With 9 bases clipped from V and 7 bases from J, the junction kept 8 bases outside the gene matches. CDR3 sequence reads: CASSVAGREQYF. The CDR3 bases are TGTGCCAGTTCCGTAGCGGGAAGAGAGCAGTACTTC.

This clonotype was observed a few times. For the CDR3, the DNA is TGTGCCAGCAGTCAGACTAGCGGGAGCCCCTACAATGAGCAGTTCTTC. Residues: CASSQTSGSPYNEQFF. The V gene is TRBV7-8, the J gene TRBJ2-1, with 12 bases that match TRBD2. After removal of 6 bases from V and 2 bases from J, the junction contained 5 bases not matched to a gene. The CDR3 runs 16 residues. Germline loops: CDR1 SGHVS, CDR2 FQNEAQ. Full variable domain (missing parts from reference TRBV7-8 and TRBJ2-1): GAGVSQSPRYKVAKRGQDVALRCDPISGHVSLFWYQQALGQGPEFLTYFQNEAQLDKSGLPSDRFFAERPEGSVSTLKIQRTQQEDSAVYLCASSQTSGSPYNEQFFGPGTRLTVL.

V is TRBV7-3 and J is TRBJ2-6; either TRBD1 or TRBD2 may fit D (5 bases each). Germline V gene data show CDR1 as SGHTA and CDR2 as FQGTGA. V gave up 2 bases and J gave up 0 bases, with 14 bases separating them. CDR3 length: 18 amino acids. The CDR3 is CASSLLQGANSGANVLTF. The CDR3 DNA reads as TGTGCCAGCAGCTTATTGCAGGGAGCGAACTCTGGGGCCAACGTCCTGACTTTC.

The chain uses TRBV28 and TRBJ2-7; the D gene could be TRBD1 or TRBD2 (5 bases each). Per germline, CDR1 MDHEN and CDR2 SYDVKM. The V end lost 3 bases, the J end lost 5 bases, and 23 bases lay between the germline ends. The CDR3 consists of 17 residues. The CDR3 bases are TGTGCCAGCAGTTTCGGGACCTCAAGGGGAGCCGCGCACGAGCAGTACTTC. It encodes CASSFGTSRGAAHEQYF. Full variable domain (outside the CDR3, taken from reference TRBV28 and TRBJ2-7): DVKVTQSSRYLVKRTGEKVFLECVQDMDHENMFWYRQDPGLGLRLIYFSYDVKMKEKGDIPEGYSVSREKKERFSLILESASTNQTSMYLCASSFGTSRGAAHEQYFGPGTRLTVT.

This clonotype came up a few times. J is TRBJ1-4 and V is TRBV4-2; D is possibly TRBD1 (5 bases). Per the germline V gene, CDR1 is LGHNA and CDR2 is YNFKEQ. V lost 3 bases, J lost 3 bases, and 17 bases lay in between. There are 17 residues in the CDR3. In DNA form, the CDR3 reads TGTGCCAGCAGCCAGGGTATAGACAGAACGGCTAATGAAAAACTGTTTTTT. Amino acids: CASSQGIDRTANEKLFF.

The chain links TRBV2 to TRBJ1-2; D is unresolved. V was cut by 6 bases and J by 7 bases, with 18 bases left in between. The germline CDR1 and CDR2 sequences are SNHLY and FYNNEI. The CDR3 covers 14 residues. The CDR3 loop is CASSPPAYSPGYTF. Here the CDR3 DNA reads TGTGCCAGCAGCCCCCCGGCCTACTCTCCTGGCTACACCTTC. Full variable domain (rest looked up from reference TRBV2 and TRBJ1-2): EPEVTQTPSHQVTQMGQEVILRCVPISNHLYFYWYRQILGQKVEFLVSFYNNEISEKSEIFDDQFSVERPDGSNFTLKIRSTKLEDSAMYFCASSPPAYSPGYTFGSGTRLTVV.